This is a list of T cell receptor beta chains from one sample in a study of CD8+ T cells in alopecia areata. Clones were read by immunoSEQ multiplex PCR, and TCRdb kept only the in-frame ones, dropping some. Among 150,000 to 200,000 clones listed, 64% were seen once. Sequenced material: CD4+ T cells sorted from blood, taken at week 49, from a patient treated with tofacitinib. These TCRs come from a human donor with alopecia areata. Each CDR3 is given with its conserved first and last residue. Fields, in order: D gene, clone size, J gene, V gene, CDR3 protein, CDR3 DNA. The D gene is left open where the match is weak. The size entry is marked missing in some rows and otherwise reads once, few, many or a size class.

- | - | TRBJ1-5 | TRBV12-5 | CASGLVLGGDPQPQHF | TGTGCTAGTGGTTTGGTATTGGGCGGAGACCCTCAGCCCCAGCATTTT
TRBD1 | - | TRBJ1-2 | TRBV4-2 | CASSQVVAGGNGYTF | TGTGCCAGCAGCCAAGTGGTTGCAGGGGGCAATGGCTACACCTTC
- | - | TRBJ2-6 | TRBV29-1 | CSVVGSSGANVLTF | TGCAGCGTTGTAGGGAGCTCTGGGGCCAACGTCCTGACTTTC
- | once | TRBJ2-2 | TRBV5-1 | CASSSTSLVNPGELFF | TGCGCCAGCAGCTCGACTAGTCTGGTGAACCCCGGGGAGCTGTTTTTT
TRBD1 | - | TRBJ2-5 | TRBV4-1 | CASSQGQGEETQYF | TGCGCCAGCAGCCAGGGACAGGGGGAAGAGACCCAGTACTTC
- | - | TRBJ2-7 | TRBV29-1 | CSVELWAGSYEQYF | TGCAGCGTTGAGCTCTGGGCAGGCTCCTACGAGCAGTACTTC
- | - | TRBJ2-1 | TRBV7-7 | CASSPTLGDEQFF | TGTGCCAGCAGCCCTACCCTTGGTGATGAGCAGTTCTTC
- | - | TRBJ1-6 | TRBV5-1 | CASSDHRVLNSPLHF | TGCGCCAGCAGCGACCACAGGGTGTTGAATTCACCCCTCCACTTT
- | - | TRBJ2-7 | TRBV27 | CASSSGQPYEQYF | TGTGCCAGCAGTTCCGGCCAACCCTACGAGCAGTACTTC
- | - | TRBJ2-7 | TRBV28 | CASSSPGYEQYF | TGTGCCAGCAGTTCCCCTGGTTACGAGCAGTACTTC
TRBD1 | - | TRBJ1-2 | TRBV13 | CASSDRDRGRRGYTF | TGTGCCAGCAGCGACCGGGACAGGGGGCGTCGGGGCTACACCTTC
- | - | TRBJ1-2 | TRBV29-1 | CSVGGRANYGYTF | TGCAGCGTTGGCGGCAGGGCAAACTATGGCTACACCTTC
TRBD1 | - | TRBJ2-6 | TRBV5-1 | CASSPGTGAGANVLTF | TGCGCCAGCAGCCCCGGGACAGGGGCCGGGGCCAACGTCCTGACTTTC
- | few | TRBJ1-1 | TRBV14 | CASSQVRPGHEAFF | TGTGCCAGCAGCCAAGTCAGGCCGGGACACGAAGCTTTCTTT
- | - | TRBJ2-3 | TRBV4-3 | CASSQDSVGTDTQYF | TGCGCCAGCAGCCAAGATAGCGTGGGCACAGATACGCAGTATTTT
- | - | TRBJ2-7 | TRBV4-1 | CASSQDWGYLYEQYF | TGCGCCAGCAGCCAAGATTGGGGCTACTTATACGAGCAGTACTTC
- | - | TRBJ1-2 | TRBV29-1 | CSERDVGGYTF | TGCAGCGAGCGGGACGTCGGTGGCTACACCTTC
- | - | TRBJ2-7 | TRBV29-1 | CSVEEQPYEQYF | TGCAGCGTTGAAGAACAGCCTTACGAGCAGTACTTC
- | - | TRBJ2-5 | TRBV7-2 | CASSLAFQETQYF | TGTGCCAGCAGCTTAGCCTTCCAAGAGACCCAGTACTTC
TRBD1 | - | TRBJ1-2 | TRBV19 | CASRKQGADGYTF | TGTGCCAGTAGGAAACAGGGGGCGGATGGCTACACCTTC
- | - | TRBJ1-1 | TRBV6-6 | CASSLEHENTEAFF | TGTGCCAGCAGTCTAGAACACGAAAACACTGAAGCTTTCTTT
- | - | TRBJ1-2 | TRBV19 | CASSRNQNTNYGYTF | TGTGCCAGTAGTCGAAACCAAAACACTAACTATGGCTACACCTTC
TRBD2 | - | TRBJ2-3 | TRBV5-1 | CASSRLAGPSTDTQYF | TGCGCCAGCAGCAGACTAGCGGGGCCCAGCACAGATACGCAGTATTTT
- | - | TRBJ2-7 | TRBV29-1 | CSVAGLPQGEQYF | TGCAGCGTTGCAGGGCTCCCCCAGGGCGAGCAGTACTTC
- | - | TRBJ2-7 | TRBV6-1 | CASSLRGAYEQYF | TGTGCCAGCAGCCTCAGGGGTGCGTACGAGCAGTACTTC
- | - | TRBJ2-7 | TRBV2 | CASSEDPFSYEQYF | TGTGCCAGCAGTGAAGACCCGTTCTCCTACGAGCAGTACTTC
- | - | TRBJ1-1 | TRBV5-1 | CASSLDLRDKAEAFF | TGCGCCAGCAGCTTGGATCTTCGGGACAAGGCTGAAGCTTTCTTT
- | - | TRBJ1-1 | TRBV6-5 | CASSPIGNTEAFF | TGTGCCAGCAGCCCCATCGGGAACACTGAAGCTTTCTTT
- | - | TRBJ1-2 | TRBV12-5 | CASGLVQGYTF | TGTGCTAGTGGTTTGGTACAGGGCTACACCTTC
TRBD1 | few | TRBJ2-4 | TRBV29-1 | CSARQGQGTNIQYF | TGCAGCGCCCGGCAGGGACAGGGAACAAACATTCAGTACTTC
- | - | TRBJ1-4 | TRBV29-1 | CSGGNLGEKLFF | TGCAGCGGGGGGAACCTCGGCGAAAAACTGTTTTTT
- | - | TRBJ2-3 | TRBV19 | CASSTSGVDTQYF | TGTGCCAGTAGTACATCGGGGGTCGATACGCAGTATTTT
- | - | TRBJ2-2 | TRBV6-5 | CASSSGRRELFF | TGTGCCAGCAGCTCCGGACGCAGGGAGCTGTTTTTT
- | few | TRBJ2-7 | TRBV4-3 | CASSQDRGYEQYF | TGCGCCAGCAGCCAAGATAGGGGGTACGAGCAGTACTTC
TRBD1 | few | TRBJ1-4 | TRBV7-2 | CASSSQGANEKLFF | TGTGCCAGCAGCTCACAGGGGGCTAATGAAAAACTGTTTTTT
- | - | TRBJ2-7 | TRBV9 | CASSVGPGSLSYEQYF | TGTGCCAGCAGCGTAGGTCCGGGCTCCCTCTCCTACGAGCAGTACTTC
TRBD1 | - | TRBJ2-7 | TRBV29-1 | CSVVVRDRGYEQYF | TGCAGCGTTGTGGTCCGGGACAGGGGCTACGAGCAGTACTTC
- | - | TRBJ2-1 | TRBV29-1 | CSVAGSRYNEQFF | TGCAGCGTTGCCGGGAGTCGGTACAATGAGCAGTTCTTC
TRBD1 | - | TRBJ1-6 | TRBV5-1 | CASTRGQEDSPLHF | TGCGCCAGCACCAGAGGACAGGAGGATTCACCCCTCCACTTT
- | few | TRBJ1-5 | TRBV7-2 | CASSSVVRNGNQPQHF | TGTGCCAGCAGTTCAGTAGTTAGGAACGGCAATCAGCCCCAGCATTTT
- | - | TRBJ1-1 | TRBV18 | CASSQQMNTEAFF | TGTGCCAGCTCACAACAAATGAACACTGAAGCTTTCTTT
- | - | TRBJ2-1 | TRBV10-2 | CASTRGTYNEQFF | TGCGCCAGCACGCGGGGAACCTACAATGAGCAGTTCTTC
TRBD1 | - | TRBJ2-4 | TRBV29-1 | CSVEVQGRSKNIQYF | TGCAGCGTTGAAGTACAGGGGCGATCCAAAAACATTCAGTACTTC
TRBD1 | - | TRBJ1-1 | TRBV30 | CAWSGAPGQGIVAFF | TGTGCCTGGAGTGGAGCCCCGGGACAGGGCATCGTCGCTTTCTTT
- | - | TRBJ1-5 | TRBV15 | CATSRATDTHQPQHF | TGTGCCACCAGCAGGGCCACTGATACCCATCAGCCCCAGCATTTT
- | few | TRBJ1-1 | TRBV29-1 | CSVPGPVGAFF | TGCAGCGTACCGGGGCCAGTCGGGGCTTTCTTT
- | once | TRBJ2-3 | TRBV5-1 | CASSPSLAGSTDTQYF | TGCGCCAGCAGCCCGTCGCTCGCCGGTAGCACAGATACGCAGTATTTT
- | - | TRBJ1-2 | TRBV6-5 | CASSYGGTYGYTF | TGTGCCAGCAGTTACGGGGGTACCTATGGCTACACCTTC
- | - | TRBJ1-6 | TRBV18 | CASSPPQGHSPLHF | TGTGCCAGCTCACCACCTCAGGGGCATTCACCCCTCCACTTT
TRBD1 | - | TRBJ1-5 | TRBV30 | CAWGTGGGQPQHF | TGTGCCTGGGGAACAGGGGGCGGTCAGCCCCAGCATTTT
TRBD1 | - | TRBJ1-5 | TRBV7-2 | CASSPQGASNQPQHF | TGTGCCAGCAGCCCCCAGGGGGCTAGCAATCAGCCCCAGCATTTT
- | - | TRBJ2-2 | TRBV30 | CAWSSPGELFF | TGTGCCTGGAGTTCCCCCGGGGAGCTGTTTTTT